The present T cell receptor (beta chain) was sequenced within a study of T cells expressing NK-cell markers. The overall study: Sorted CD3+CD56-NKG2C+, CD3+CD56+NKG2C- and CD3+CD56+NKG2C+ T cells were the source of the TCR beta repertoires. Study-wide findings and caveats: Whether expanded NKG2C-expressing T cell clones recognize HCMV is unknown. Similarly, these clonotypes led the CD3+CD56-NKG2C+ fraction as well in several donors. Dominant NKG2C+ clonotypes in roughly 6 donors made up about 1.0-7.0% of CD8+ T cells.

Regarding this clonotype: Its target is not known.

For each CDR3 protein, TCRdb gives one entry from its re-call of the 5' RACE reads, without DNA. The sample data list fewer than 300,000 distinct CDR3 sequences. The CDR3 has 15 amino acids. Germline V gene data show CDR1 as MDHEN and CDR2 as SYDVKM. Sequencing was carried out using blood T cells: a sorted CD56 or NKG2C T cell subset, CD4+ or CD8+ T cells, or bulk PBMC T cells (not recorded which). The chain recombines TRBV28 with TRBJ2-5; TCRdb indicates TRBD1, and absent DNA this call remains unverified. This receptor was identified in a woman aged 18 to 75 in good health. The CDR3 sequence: CASSLSGRGQETQYF.